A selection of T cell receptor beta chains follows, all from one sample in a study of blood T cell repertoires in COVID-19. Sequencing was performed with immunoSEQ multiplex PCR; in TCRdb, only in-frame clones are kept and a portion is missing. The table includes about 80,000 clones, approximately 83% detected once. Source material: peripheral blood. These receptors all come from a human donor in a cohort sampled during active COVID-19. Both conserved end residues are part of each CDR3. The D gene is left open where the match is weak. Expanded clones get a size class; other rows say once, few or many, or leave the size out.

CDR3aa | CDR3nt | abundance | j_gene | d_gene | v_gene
CASSTGTGAYEQYF | TGCGCCAGCAGCACCGGGACAGGGGCCTACGAGCAGTACTTC | NA | TRBJ2-7 | TRBD1 | TRBV5-1
CASSELSNNEKLFF | TGTGCCAGCAGCGAACTAAGTAATAATGAAAAACTGTTTTTT | NA | TRBJ1-4 | NA | TRBV7-9
CAWSVPSGRYNEQFF | TGTGCCTGGAGTGTTCCTAGCGGGAGATACAATGAGCAGTTCTTC | NA | TRBJ2-1 | TRBD2 | TRBV30
CAWSSRDRGPDTQYF | TGTGCCTGGAGCAGCCGGGACAGGGGGCCCGATACGCAGTATTTT | NA | TRBJ2-3 | TRBD1 | TRBV30
CASSLGQKNTQYF | TGCGCCAGCAGCTTGGGACAGAAAAATACGCAGTATTTT | NA | TRBJ2-3 | NA | TRBV5-1
CASTQGGQGNTEAFF | TGTGCCAGCACCCAGGGGGGTCAGGGGAACACTGAAGCTTTCTTT | NA | TRBJ1-1 | TRBD1 | TRBV28
CASSFRDRGDEKLFF | TGTGCCAGCAGCTTCCGGGACAGGGGGGATGAAAAACTGTTTTTT | few | TRBJ1-4 | TRBD1 | TRBV9
CASGRPGTGGTGELFF | TGTGCCAGCGGACGACCCGGGACAGGGGGCACCGGGGAGCTGTTTTTT | NA | TRBJ2-2 | TRBD1 | TRBV27
CASSLDPRVDEQYF | TGTGCCAGCAGCTTGGACCCCCGGGTCGACGAGCAGTACTTC | NA | TRBJ2-7 | NA | TRBV5-4
CASSFGQDTYEQYF | TGTGCCAGCAGCTTTGGACAGGACACCTACGAGCAGTACTTC | NA | TRBJ2-7 | TRBD1 | TRBV5-4
CASSLGGGGRSGELFF | TGTGCCAGCAGCTTAGGTGGAGGGGGCAGATCCGGGGAGCTGTTTTTT | NA | TRBJ2-2 | NA | TRBV7-8
CASSLGGGSGRNGYTF | TGCGCCAGCAGCTTGGGAGGCGGGTCTGGTAGGAATGGCTACACCTTC | NA | TRBJ1-2 | NA | TRBV5-1
CSVRTGGTDTQYF | TGCAGCGTCCGGACTGGTGGCACAGATACGCAGTATTTT | once | TRBJ2-3 | NA | TRBV29-1
CASQTEVYGYTF | TGTGCCAGCCAGACAGAGGTCTATGGCTACACCTTC | NA | TRBJ1-2 | NA | TRBV19
CASSLTTGTSGETQYF | TGTGCCAGCAGCCTTACTACCGGGACTAGCGGAGAGACCCAGTACTTC | once | TRBJ2-5 | TRBD2 | TRBV11-1
CASSSRGAEQYF | TGTGCCAGCAGCAGCAGGGGGGCCGAGCAGTACTTC | NA | TRBJ2-7 | NA | TRBV5-4
CASSLRGTSTHF | TGTGCCAGCAGTTTAAGGGGAACCAGTACGCACTTT | NA | TRBJ1-6 | NA | TRBV28
CASSLVGGHGYTF | TGTGCCAGCAGCTTGGTTGGGGGCCATGGCTACACCTTC | NA | TRBJ1-2 | NA | TRBV5-6
CASSFEGPAGAVGGQFF | TGTGCCAGCAGTTTTGAGGGGCCAGCGGGGGCCGTTGGAGGGCAGTTCTTC | NA | TRBJ2-1 | TRBD2 | TRBV27
CASSSLGRGAYEQYF | TGTGCCAGCAGCTCCCTGGGTCGGGGGGCCTACGAGCAGTACTTC | NA | TRBJ2-7 | TRBD2 | TRBV7-9
CASSAEGAVRNEQFF | TGTGCCAGCAGTGCCGAGGGGGCTGTAAGGAATGAGCAGTTCTTC | NA | TRBJ2-1 | TRBD1 | TRBV2
CASSYDRAVNSPLHF | TGTGCCAGCAGTTACGACAGGGCAGTTAATTCACCCCTCCACTTT | NA | TRBJ1-6 | TRBD1 | TRBV6-5
CASSLTGTGLNQPQHF | TGTGCCAGCAGTTTGACCGGGACAGGGCTAAATCAGCCCCAGCATTTT | NA | TRBJ1-5 | TRBD1 | TRBV6-5
CASSTGLGNTIYF | TGTGCCAGCAGCACCGGACTGGGAAACACCATATATTTT | NA | TRBJ1-3 | NA | TRBV7-3
CASSLHGRATGTEAFF | TGTGCCAGCAGTTTACATGGGCGGGCAACAGGGACTGAAGCTTTCTTT | NA | TRBJ1-1 | NA | TRBV28
CASSVTSGGYNEQFF | TGTGCCAGCAGCGTGACTAGCGGGGGGTACAATGAGCAGTTCTTC | NA | TRBJ2-1 | TRBD2 | TRBV7-2
CATSRDLGGANYGYTF | TGTGCCACCAGCAGAGATCTCGGCGGCGCTAACTATGGCTACACCTTC | NA | TRBJ1-2 | NA | TRBV15
CASSLISGRGTGELFF | TGTGCCAGCAGTTTAATAAGTGGGAGAGGTACCGGGGAGCTGTTTTTT | NA | TRBJ2-2 | NA | TRBV28
CAWSRRTGGEAFF | TGTGCCTGGAGCCGTCGGACAGGGGGCGAAGCTTTCTTT | NA | TRBJ1-1 | TRBD1 | TRBV30
CASSVGSEVSYEQYF | TGTGCCAGCAGCGTAGGGTCGGAGGTCTCCTACGAGCAGTACTTC | NA | TRBJ2-7 | NA | TRBV9
CASSRGGQGYEQYF | TGTGCCAGTAGTCGAGGGGGACAGGGTTACGAGCAGTACTTC | NA | TRBJ2-7 | TRBD1 | TRBV19
CATSTDRSNEQYF | TGTGCCACCAGCACGGACAGGTCCAACGAGCAGTACTTC | few | TRBJ2-7 | TRBD1 | TRBV15